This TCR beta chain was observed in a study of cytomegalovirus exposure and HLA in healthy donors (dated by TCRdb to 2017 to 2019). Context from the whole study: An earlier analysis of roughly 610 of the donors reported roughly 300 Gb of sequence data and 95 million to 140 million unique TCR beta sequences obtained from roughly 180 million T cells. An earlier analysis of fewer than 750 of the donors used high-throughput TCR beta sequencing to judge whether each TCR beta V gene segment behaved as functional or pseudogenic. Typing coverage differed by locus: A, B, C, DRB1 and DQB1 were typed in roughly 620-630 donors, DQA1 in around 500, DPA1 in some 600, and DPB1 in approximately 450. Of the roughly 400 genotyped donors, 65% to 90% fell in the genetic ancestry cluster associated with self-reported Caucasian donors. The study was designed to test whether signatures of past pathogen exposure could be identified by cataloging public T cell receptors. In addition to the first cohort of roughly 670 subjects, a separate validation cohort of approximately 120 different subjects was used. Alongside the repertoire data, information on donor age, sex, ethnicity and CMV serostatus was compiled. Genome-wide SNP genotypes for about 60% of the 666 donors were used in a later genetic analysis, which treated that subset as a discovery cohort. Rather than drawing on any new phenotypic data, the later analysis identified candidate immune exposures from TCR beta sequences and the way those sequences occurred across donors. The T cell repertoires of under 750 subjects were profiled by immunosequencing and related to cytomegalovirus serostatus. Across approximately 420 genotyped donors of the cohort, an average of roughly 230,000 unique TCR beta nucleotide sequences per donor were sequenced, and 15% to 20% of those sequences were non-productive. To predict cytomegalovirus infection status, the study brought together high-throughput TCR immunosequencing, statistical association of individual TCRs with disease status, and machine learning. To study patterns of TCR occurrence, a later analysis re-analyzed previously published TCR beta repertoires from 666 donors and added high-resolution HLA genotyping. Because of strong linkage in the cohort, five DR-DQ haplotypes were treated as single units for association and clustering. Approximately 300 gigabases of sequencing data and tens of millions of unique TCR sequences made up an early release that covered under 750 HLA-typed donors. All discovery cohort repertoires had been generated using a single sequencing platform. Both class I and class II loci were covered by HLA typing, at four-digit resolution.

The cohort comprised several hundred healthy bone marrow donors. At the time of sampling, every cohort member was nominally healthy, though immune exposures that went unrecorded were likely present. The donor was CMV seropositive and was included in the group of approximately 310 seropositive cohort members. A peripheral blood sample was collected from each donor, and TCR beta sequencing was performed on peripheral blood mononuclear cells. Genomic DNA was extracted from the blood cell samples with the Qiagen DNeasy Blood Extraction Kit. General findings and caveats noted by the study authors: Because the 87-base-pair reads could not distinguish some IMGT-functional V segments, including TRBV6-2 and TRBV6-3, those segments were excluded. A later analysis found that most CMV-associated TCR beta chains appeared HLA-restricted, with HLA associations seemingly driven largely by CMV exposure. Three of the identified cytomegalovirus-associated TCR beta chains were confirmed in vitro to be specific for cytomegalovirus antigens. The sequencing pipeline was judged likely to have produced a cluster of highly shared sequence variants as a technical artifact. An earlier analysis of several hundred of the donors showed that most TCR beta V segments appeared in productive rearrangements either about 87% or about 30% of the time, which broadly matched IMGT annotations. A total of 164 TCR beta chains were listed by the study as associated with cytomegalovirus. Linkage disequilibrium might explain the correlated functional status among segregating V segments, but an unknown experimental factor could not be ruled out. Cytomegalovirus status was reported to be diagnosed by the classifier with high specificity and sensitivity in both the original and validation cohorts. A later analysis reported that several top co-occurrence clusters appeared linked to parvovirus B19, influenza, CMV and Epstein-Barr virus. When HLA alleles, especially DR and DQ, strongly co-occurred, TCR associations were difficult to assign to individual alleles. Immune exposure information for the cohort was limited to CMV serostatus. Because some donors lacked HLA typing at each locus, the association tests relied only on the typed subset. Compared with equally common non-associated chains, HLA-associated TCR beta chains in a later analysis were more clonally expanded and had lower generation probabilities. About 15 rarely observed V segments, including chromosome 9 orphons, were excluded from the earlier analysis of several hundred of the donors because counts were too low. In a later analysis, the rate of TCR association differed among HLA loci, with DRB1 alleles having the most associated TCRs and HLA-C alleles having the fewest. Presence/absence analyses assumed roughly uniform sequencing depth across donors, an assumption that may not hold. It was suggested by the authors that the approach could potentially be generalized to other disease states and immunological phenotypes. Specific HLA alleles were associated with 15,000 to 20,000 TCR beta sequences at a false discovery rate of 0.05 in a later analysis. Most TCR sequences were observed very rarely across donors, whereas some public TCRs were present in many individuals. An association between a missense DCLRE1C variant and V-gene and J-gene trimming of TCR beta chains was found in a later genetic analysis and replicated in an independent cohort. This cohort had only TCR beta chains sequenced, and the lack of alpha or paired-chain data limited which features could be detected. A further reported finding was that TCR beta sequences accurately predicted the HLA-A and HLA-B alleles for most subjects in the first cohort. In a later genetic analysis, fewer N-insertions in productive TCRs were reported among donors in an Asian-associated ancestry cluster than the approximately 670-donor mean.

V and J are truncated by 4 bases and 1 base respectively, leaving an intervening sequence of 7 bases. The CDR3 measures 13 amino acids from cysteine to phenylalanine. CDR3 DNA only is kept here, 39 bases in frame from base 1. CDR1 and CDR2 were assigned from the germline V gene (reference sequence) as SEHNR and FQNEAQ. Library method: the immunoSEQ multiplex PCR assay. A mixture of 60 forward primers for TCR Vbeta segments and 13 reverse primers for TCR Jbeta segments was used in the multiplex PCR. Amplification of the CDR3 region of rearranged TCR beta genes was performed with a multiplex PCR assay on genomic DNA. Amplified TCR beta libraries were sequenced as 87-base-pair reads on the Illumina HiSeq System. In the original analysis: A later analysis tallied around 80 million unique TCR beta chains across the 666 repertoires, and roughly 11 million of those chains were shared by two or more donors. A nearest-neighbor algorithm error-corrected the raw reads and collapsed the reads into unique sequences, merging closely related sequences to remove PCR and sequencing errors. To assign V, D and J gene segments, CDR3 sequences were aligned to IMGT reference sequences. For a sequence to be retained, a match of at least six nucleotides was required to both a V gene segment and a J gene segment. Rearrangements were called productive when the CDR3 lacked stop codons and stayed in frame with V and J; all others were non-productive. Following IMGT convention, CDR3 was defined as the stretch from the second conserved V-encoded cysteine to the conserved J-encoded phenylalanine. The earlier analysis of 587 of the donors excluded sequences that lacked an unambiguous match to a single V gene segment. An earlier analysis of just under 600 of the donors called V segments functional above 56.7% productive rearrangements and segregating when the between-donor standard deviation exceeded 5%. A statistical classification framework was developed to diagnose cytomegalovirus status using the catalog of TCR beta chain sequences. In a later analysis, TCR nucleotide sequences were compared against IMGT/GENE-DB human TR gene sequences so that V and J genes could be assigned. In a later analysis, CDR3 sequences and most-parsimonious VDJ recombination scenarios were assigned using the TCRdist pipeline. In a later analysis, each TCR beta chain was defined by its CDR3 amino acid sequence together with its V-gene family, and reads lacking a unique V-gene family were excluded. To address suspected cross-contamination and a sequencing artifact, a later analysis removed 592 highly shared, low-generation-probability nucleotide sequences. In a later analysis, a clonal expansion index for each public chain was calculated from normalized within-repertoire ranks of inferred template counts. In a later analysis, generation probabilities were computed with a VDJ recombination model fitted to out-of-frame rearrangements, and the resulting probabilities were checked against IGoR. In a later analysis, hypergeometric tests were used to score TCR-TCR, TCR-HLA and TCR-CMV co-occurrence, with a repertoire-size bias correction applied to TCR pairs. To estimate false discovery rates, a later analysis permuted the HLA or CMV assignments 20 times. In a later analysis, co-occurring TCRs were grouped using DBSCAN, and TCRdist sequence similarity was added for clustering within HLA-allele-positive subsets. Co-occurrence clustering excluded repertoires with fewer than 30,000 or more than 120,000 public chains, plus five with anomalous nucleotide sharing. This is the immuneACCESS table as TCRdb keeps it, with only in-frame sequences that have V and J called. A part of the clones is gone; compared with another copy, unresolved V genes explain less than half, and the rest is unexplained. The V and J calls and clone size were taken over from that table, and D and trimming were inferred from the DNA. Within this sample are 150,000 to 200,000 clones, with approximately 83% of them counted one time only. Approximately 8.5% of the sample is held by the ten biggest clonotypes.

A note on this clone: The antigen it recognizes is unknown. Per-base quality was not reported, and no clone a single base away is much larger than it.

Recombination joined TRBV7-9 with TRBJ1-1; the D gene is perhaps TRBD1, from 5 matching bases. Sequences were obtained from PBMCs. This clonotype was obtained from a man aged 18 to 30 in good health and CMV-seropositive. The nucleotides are TGTGCCAGCAGCTCCCAGGGGAACACTGAAGCTTTCTTT. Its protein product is CASSSQGNTEAFF.